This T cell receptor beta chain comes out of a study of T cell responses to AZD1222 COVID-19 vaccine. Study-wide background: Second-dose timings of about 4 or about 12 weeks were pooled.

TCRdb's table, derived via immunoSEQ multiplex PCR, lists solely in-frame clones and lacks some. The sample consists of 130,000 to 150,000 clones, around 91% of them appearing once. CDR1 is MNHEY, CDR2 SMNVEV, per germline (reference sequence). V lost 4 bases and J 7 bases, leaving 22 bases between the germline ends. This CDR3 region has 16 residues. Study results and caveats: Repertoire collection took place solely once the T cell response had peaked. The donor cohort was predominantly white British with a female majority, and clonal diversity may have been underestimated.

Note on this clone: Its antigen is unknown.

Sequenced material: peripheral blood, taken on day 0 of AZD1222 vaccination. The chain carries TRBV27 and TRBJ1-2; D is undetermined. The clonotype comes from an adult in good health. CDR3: CASSSRAAAPVLGYTF. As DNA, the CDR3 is TGTGCCAGCAGTTCTCGAGCGGCCGCCCCGGTGCTTGGCTACACCTTC.